The 30 T cell receptor beta chains below all came from one sample that was sequenced in a study of vaccination effects on CD4 cells after COVID-19. What these receptors recognize is not known. CD4+ T cells were isolated after around 10 days of culture. Assay: immunoSEQ multiplex PCR; the TCRdb copy retains only in-frame clones and omits some. The table shows more than 45,000 clones, with approximately 80% occurring only once. Sequenced material: CD4+ T cells from PBMCs cultured without peptide, taken before COVID-19 vaccination. The receptor set was obtained from a human donor who had a prior SARS-CoV-2 infection.

As concerns this clone: At one end, the junction sequence differs from germline, possibly due to a read error. The chain employs TRBV7-7 and TRBJ2-7; 7 nucleotides match TRBD1. The CDR3 is made up of 14 amino acids. Looked up from germline, CDR1 is SSHAT and CDR2 is FNYEAQ (reference sequence). The CDR3 DNA reads as TGTGCTAGCAGCATACGACAGGGATCAAGCGAGCAGTACTTC. Amino acid sequence: CASSIRQGSSEQYF.

This clone has more than one count but fewer than ten. This rearrangement joins TRBV19 to TRBJ2-5; 11 positions agree with TRBD2. Germline CDR1 and CDR2: LNHDA and SQIVND (reference sequence). The CDR3 runs to 14 residues. With 4 bases clipped from V and 4 bases from J, the junction kept 2 bases outside the gene matches. The CDR3 DNA sequence: TGTGCCAGTAGTAACCTAGCGGGAGGAGAGACCCAGTACTTC. It yields the protein CASSNLAGGETQYF.

This sequence joins TRBV2 and TRBJ2-1; 9 bases are a match to TRBD2. CDR1 is SNHLY and CDR2 is FYNNEI in the germline V gene. The CDR3 consists of 19 residues. V lost 7 bases to trimming and J lost 4 bases; unmatched junction nucleotides: 20. CDR3 sequence reads: CASTPGGGLAGASYNEQFF. CDR3 in DNA: TGTGCCAGCACCCCCGGGGGCGGTTTAGCGGGAGCGAGTTACAATGAGCAGTTCTTC.

In its sample, this clone was seen once. The CDR3 loop is CASSKGPTPLTLRFPQYF. The CDR3 bases are TGTGCCAGCAGCAAAGGGCCGACGCCCCTAACTTTGAGGTTCCCGCAGTATTTT. The rearrangement joins TRBV21-1 to TRBJ2-3; no DNA check was done on the table's D call, TRBD2. TRBV21-1 is assigned pseudogene status. This CDR3 region has 18 residues.

The rearrangement links TRBV5-1 to TRBJ1-2; TRBD1 agrees at 8 bases. Germline V CDR1 and CDR2: SGHRS, YFSETQ. V lost 1 base and J lost 2; bases outside the gene matches: 4. The CDR3 runs to 15 residues. DNA of the CDR3: TGCGCCAGCAGCTTGTTGGCAGGGGGCAACTATGGCTACACCTTC. It specifies CASSLLAGGNYGYTF.

This clone was detected a few times. The gene calls are TRBV5-1 and TRBJ1-2, with no clear D. V was trimmed by 1 base and J by 3 bases, leaving 10 bases between them. The CDR3 is 14 amino acids. Germline CDR1 and CDR2: SGHRS and YFSETQ. The CDR3 sequence: CASSLTVEDYGYTF. The CDR3 DNA is TGCGCCAGCAGCTTGACGGTGGAGGACTATGGCTACACCTTC.

The rearrangement links TRBV11-3 to TRBJ2-3; 12 positions agree with TRBD2. This CDR3 has 18 residues. Losses at the gene ends were 0 bases for V and 4 bases for J; bases not matched to a gene: 8. CDR1 and CDR2 (germline): SGHNT, YENEEA. The CDR3 bases are TGTGCCAGCAGCTTAGATCCCCCGACTAGCGGGGGCTCAGATACGCAGTATTTT. Translating it yields CASSLDPPTSGGSDTQYF.

V and J are TRBV9 and TRBJ2-1; 12 bases are shared with TRBD2. V trimming: 1 base; J trimming: 9 bases; junction bases outside the gene matches: 8. CDR3 length: 16 residues. Germline values: CDR1 SGDLS, CDR2 YYNGEE. The CDR3, as DNA: TGTGCCAGCAGCGTATTCGGGACTAGCGGGTACGGTGAGCAGTTCTTC. Encoded protein: CASSVFGTSGYGEQFF. Full variable domain (outside the CDR3, taken from reference TRBV9 and TRBJ2-1): DSGVTQTPKHLITATGQRVTLRCSPRSGDLSVYWYQQSLDQGLQFLIQYYNGEERAKGNILERFSAQQFPDLHSELNLSSLELGDSALYFCASSVFGTSGYGEQFFGPGTRLTVL.

This CDR3 is CATRPGQETQYF. Here the CDR3 DNA reads TGTGCCACTCGGCCTGGGCAAGAGACCCAGTACTTC. The chain recombines TRBV10-3 with TRBJ2-5; D not resolved. The V gene lost 10 bases and the J gene lost 2 bases, with 11 bases spanning the gap. CDR1 is ENHRY, CDR2 SYGVKD, per germline. The CDR3 is 12 residues long.

For the CDR3, the DNA is TGTGCCAGCAGTGAAATCGGGATGGCCTATAATTCACCCCTCCACTTT. This sequence encodes CASSEIGMAYNSPLHF. The rearrangement joins TRBV6-1 to TRBJ1-6; D is unresolved. This CDR3 comprises 16 residues. CDR1 and CDR2 from the germline V gene are MNHNS and SASEGT. V lost 2 bases and J lost 2, with 10 bases in between.

The chain has TRBV25-1 and TRBJ2-7; weak D call: TRBD2 (6 bases). The CDR3 covers 15 residues. Per germline, CDR1 MGHDK and CDR2 SYGVNS. V was trimmed by 4 bases and J by 5 bases, leaving 18 bases between them. CDR3 DNA sequence: TGTGCCAGCAGTGGGCGCGCGGCTAGCGTCGACGAGCAGTACTTC. Translating it yields CASSGRAASVDEQYF.

The chain couples TRBV18 to TRBJ2-6; D not certain. This CDR3 has 13 residues. Trimming removed 8 bases from V and 0 bases from J, with 5 bases in between. Germline V CDR1 and CDR2: KGHSH, LQKENI. CDR3 amino acids: CASMASGANVLTF. In nucleotides, the CDR3 is TGTGCCAGCATGGCCTCTGGGGCCAACGTCCTGACTTTC. Combining the CDR3 with reference TRBV18 and TRBJ2-6 gives the whole variable domain NAGVMQNPRHLVRRRGQEARLRCSPMKGHSHVYWYRQLPEEGLKFMVYLQKENIIDESGMPKERFSAEFPKEGPSILRIQQVVRGDSAAYFCASMASGANVLTFGAGSRLTVL.

The chain is built from TRBV18 and TRBJ2-5, with D unresolved. Germline V gives CDR1 KGHSH, CDR2 LQKENI. The CDR3 has 13 residues. The germline V and J ends were trimmed by 3 bases and 8 bases, with 13 bases remaining between them. This CDR3 reads CASSPGKGETQYF. The DNA for the CDR3 is TGTGCCAGCTCACCTGGGAAAGGAGAAACCCAGTACTTC.

The chain uses TRBV20-1 and TRBJ2-5; D is unresolved. CDR3 size: 11 residues. Trimming pared 6 bases from V and 7 bases from J, leaving 12 bases between. Germline CDR1 is DFQATT and CDR2 is SNEGSKA (reference sequence). The CDR3 DNA is TGCAGTGCCGCCGAGGCGGCGACCCAGTACTTC. It specifies CSAAEAATQYF.

This chain links TRBV6-5 with TRBJ2-1; 11 nucleotides line up with TRBD2. Germline-derived CDR1 and CDR2 are MNHEY and SVGAGI. The CDR3 spans 16 residues. The V gene end was trimmed by 2 bases and the J gene end by 4 bases; junction bases not matched to a gene: 4. Written as DNA, the CDR3 is TGTGCCAGCAGTTACGTAGCGGGAGGGCGATACAATGAGCAGTTCTTC. Residues: CASSYVAGGRYNEQFF.

A few counts support this clone. The V and J genes are TRBV11-3 and TRBJ1-1; no definite D call. The CDR3 contains 13 residues. The germline CDR1 and CDR2 sequences are SGHNT and YENEEA. The V gene lost 0 bases and the J gene lost 1 base, with 3 bases spanning the gap. The CDR3 loop reads CASSLEENTEAFF. CDR3 bases: TGTGCCAGCAGCTTAGAGGAGAACACTGAAGCTTTCTTT.

This clone has more than one count but fewer than ten. This chain links TRBV6-4 with TRBJ1-4, with D maybe TRBD1 (6 bases). V lost 5 bases, J lost 4 bases, and 20 bases lay in between. CDR3 length equals 17 residues. Germline CDR1 MRHNA, CDR2 SNTAGT. This CDR3 reads CASSHLRRQALNEKLFF. The CDR3, as DNA: TGTGCCAGCAGTCACCTTCGTAGACAGGCCCTTAATGAAAAACTGTTTTTT.

This chain links TRBV5-1 with TRBJ2-2, with TRBD1 identical over 7 bases. V shed 0 bases, J shed 5 bases, and the junction held 4 bases outside the gene matches. This CDR3 contains 15 residues. CDR1 and CDR2 from the germline V gene are SGHRS and YFSETQ. The DNA of the CDR3 is TGCGCCAGCAGCTTGGTAGGGGGCAAGACCGGGGAGCTGTTTTTT. The encoded protein is CASSLVGGKTGELFF.

This rearrangement joins TRBV7-2 to TRBJ2-1, with D unclear. With 7 bases removed from V and 0 bases from J, the gap between germline ends came to 13 bases. The CDR3 has 15 residues. Germline-derived CDR1 and CDR2 are SGHTA and FQGNSA. This CDR3 is CASTLTASSYNEQFF. The DNA for the CDR3 is TGTGCCAGCACCCTCACGGCCTCCTCCTACAATGAGCAGTTCTTC.

This clone appeared a few times. The chain has TRBV7-3 and TRBJ2-1; TRBD2 is a possible D gene (6 bases). Germline-derived CDR1 and CDR2 are SGHTA and FQGTGA. CDR3 length: 12 residues. V lost 3 bases to trimming and J lost 14 bases, with 14 bases between them. CDR3 protein: CASSLIGSTKFF. The CDR3 DNA is TGTGCCAGCAGCTTGATCGGGAGCACCAAGTTCTTC.

This CDR3 reads CASSALVTSAQETQYF. As DNA, the CDR3 is TGTGCCAGCAGTGCTCTGGTGACTAGCGCACAAGAGACCCAGTACTTC. The chain carries TRBV2 and TRBJ2-5; TRBD2 aligns across 8 bases. The CDR3 contains 16 residues. Germline CDR1 and CDR2: SNHLY and FYNNEI. With 4 bases clipped from V and 2 bases from J, the junction kept 9 bases outside the gene matches.

The chain couples TRBV3-1 (or the pseudogene TRBV3-2) to TRBJ2-7; no firm D call. The CDR3 totals 15 residues. V was clipped by 1 base and J by 0 bases, with 10 bases between them. Germline values: CDR1 LGHDT, CDR2 YNNKEL (reference sequence). CDR3 coding DNA: TGTGCCAGCAGCCAAGCGTTTTGGAGCTCCTACGAGCAGTACTTC. Encoded protein: CASSQAFWSSYEQYF.

J is TRBJ1-6 and V is TRBV10-2, with a tentative D call TRBD1 (5 bases). V was clipped by 4 bases and J by 8 bases, with 12 bases between them. This CDR3 is 14 amino acids long. Germline V gene sequence: CDR1 WSHSY, CDR2 SAAADI. The CDR3 sequence: CASSVAGDDSPLHF. In DNA, the CDR3 is TGCGCCAGCAGTGTGGCGGGGGATGATTCACCCCTCCACTTT.

The rearrangement links TRBV12-3 or TRBV12-4 to TRBJ2-5; a possible D gene is TRBD1 (5 bases). V lost 5 bases to trimming and J lost 3 bases, with 7 bases between them. This CDR3 has 12 residues. CDR3 sequence (DNA): TGTGCCAGCAGTCCACAGGAAGAGACCCAGTACTTC. Encoded protein: CASSPQEETQYF.

The J gene is TRBJ1-2, the V gene TRBV5-1; D uncertain. CDR1 and CDR2 (germline): SGHRS, YFSETQ. The ends were cut back, 5 bases at V and 4 bases at J, with 30 bases in the middle. There are 19 residues in the CDR3. The CDR3 DNA follows: TGCGCCAGCAGAAACACCCCGCCTTCGACGGACTCTAGTATCTATGGCTACACCTTC. It encodes CASRNTPPSTDSSIYGYTF.

This sequence joins TRBV15 and TRBJ2-3; D tentatively fits TRBD1 or TRBD2 (5 bases each). V was shortened by 5 bases and J by 4 bases, with 19 bases between the two germline ends. This CDR3 contains 16 residues. Looked up from germline, CDR1 is LNHNV and CDR2 is YYDKDF (reference sequence). The CDR3 region has the DNA TGTGCCACCAGCCCCACAGGTGGGAGAGCGCCAGATACGCAGTATTTT. This gives the protein CATSPTGGRAPDTQYF. The variable domain in full, with the rest retrieved from reference TRBV15 and TRBJ2-3, is DAMVIQNPRYQVTQFGKPVTLSCSQTLNHNVMYWYQQKSSQAPKLLFHYYDKDFNNEADTPDNFQSRRPNTSFCFLDIRSPGLGDTAMYLCATSPTGGRAPDTQYFGPGTRLTVL.

This clone was observed a handful of times. This chain links TRBV4-1 with TRBJ1-6; D not resolved. This CDR3 is built from 16 residues. V was cut by 0 bases and J by 8 bases, with 14 bases left in between. Germline loops: CDR1 MGHRA, CDR2 YSYEKL. The CDR3 spells CASSQDLADSYSPLHF. The CDR3 DNA is TGCGCCAGCAGCCAAGATCTGGCAGATTCTTATTCACCCCTCCACTTT.

This chain joins TRBV5-1 and TRBJ2-3; the D is unclear. V lost 0 bases and J lost 6, with 11 bases in between. The CDR3 sequence is 14 residues long. The germline CDR1 and CDR2 sequences are SGHRS and YFSETQ. The DNA of the CDR3 is TGCGCCAGCAGCTTGGAGGGAATAGGGGATACGCAGTATTTT. It encodes CASSLEGIGDTQYF.

A few counts support this clone. The V and J genes are TRBV19 and TRBJ2-2, with TRBD2 identical over 11 bases. CDR3 size: 16 residues. V trimming: 6 bases; J trimming: 0 bases; junction bases outside the gene matches: 3. Germline V lookup: CDR1 LNHDA, CDR2 SQIVND (reference sequence). CDR3 DNA: TGTGCCAGTAGCGGGACTAGCGGATCGAACACCGGGGAGCTGTTTTTT. This encodes CASSGTSGSNTGELFF.

The rearrangement links TRBV21-1 to TRBJ1-2. TRBV21-1 is assigned pseudogene status. The CDR3 spans 12 residues. The CDR3 is CASSPTMNGYTF. The CDR3 nucleotides are TGTGCCAGCAGCCCTACAATGAATGGCTACACCTTC.